The sequence of this T cell receptor beta chain was determined in a study of T cells in Graves' hyperthyroidism and ophthalmopathy. Researchers took RNA transcripts and amplified the TCR beta CDR3 regions from them. During a first-round RT-PCR of the TCR CDR3, the HTBI primer set was used. TCRdb used MiXCR to reprocess the multiplex PCR reads, holding one entry per CDR3 protein. The repertoire holds hundreds of thousands of distinct CDR3 sequences, with about 14% as singletons. Germline CDR1 and CDR2: GTSNPN and SVGIG (reference sequence). The CDR3 is 13 amino acids. The V and J ends lost 3 bases and 5 bases respectively, with 13 bases between them. This clonotype was seen a handful of times. Fresh peripheral blood, 10 ml, yielded the PBMCs.

V is TRBV30 and J is TRBJ1-1, with D tentatively TRBD1 (5 bases). This TCR came from a woman aged 40 to 50 with Graves' ophthalmopathy. Sequencing input: blood. CDR3 protein: CAWSRNEGTEAFF. The DNA for the CDR3 is TGTGCCTGGAGCCGGAACGAGGGGACTGAAGCTTTCTTT.